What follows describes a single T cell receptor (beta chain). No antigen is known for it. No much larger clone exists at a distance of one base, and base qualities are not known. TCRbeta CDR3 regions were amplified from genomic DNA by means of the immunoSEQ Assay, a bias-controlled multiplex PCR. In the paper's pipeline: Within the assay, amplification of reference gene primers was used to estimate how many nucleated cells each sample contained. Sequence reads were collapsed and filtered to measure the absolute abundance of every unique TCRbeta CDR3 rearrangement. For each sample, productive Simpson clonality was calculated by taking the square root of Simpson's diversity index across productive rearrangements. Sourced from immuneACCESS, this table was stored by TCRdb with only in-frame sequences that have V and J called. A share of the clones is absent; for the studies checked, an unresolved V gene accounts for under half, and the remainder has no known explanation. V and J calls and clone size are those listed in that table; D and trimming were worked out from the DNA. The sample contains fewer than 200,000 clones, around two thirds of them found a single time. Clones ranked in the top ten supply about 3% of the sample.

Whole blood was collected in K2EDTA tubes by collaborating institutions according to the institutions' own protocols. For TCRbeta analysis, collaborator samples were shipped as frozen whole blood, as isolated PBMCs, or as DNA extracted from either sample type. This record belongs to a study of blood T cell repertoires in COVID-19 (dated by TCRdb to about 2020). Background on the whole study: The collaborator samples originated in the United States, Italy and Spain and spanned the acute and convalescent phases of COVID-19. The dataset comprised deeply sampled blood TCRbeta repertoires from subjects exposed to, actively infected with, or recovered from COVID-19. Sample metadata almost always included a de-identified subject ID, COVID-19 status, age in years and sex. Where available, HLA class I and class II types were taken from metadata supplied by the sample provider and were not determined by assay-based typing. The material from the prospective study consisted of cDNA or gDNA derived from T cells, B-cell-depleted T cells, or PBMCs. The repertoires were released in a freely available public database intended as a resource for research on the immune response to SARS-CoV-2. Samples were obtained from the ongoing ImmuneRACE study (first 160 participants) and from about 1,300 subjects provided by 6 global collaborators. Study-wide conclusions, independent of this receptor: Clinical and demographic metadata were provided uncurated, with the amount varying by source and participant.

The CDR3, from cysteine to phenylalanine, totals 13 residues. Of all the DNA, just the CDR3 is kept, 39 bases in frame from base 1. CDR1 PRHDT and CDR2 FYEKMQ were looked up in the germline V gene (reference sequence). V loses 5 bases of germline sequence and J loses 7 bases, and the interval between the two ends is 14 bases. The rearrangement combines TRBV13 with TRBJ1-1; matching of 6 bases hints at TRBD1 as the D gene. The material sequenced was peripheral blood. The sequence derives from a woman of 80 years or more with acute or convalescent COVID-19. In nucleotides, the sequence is TGTGCCAGCAGCCCGGACAGAACCTTTGAAGCTTTCTTT. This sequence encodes CASSPDRTFEAFF.